This is a list of T cell receptor beta chains from one sample in a study of spatial heterogeneity in lung cancer. One entry per CDR3 protein results from TCRdb running MiXCR on the 5' RACE reads. The table records roughly 7,000 distinct CDR3 sequences, roughly 3.5% of them present only once. Sequencing used lung tumor tissue, obtained at surgery. These receptor sequences come from a male donor with early-stage non-small cell lung cancer. The CDR3 runs from the conserved cysteine through the conserved F or W. Each record gives: clone size, V gene, D gene, J gene, CDR3 protein, CDR3 DNA. The D gene is left open where the match is weak. Clone size is given for some rows only: seen once, a few or many times, or a class if the clone is expanded.

size: many
V: TRBV5-1
D: -
J: TRBJ2-7
CDR3: CASSPSGFVGDEQYF
DNA: TGCGCCAGCAGCCCCTCGGGGTTCGTCGGCGACGAGCAGTACTTC

size: many
V: TRBV19
D: TRBD1
J: TRBJ2-6
CDR3: CASSPPGQGGYTGANVLTF
DNA: TGTGCCAGTAGTCCCCCGGGACAGGGGGGTTATACTGGGGCCAACGTCCTGACTTTC

size: -
V: TRBV6-2/TRBV6-3
D: TRBD1
J: TRBJ2-3
CDR3: CASSGQGGSTDTQYF
DNA: TGTGCCAGCAGCGGACAGGGGGGGAGCACAGATACGCAGTATTTT

size: many
V: TRBV20-1
D: -
J: TRBJ1-2
CDR3: CSVTGKSYGYTF
DNA: TGCAGTGTTACAGGGAAGAGCTATGGCTACACCTTC

size: many
V: TRBV5-1
D: -
J: TRBJ2-7
CDR3: CASMDRPYEQYF
DNA: TGCGCCAGCATGGACAGACCCTACGAGCAGTACTTC

size: medium-sized
V: TRBV5-1
D: -
J: TRBJ2-3
CDR3: CASSSWDTDTQYF
DNA: TGCGCCAGCAGCTCCTGGGACACAGATACGCAGTATTTT

size: medium-sized
V: TRBV18
D: TRBD1
J: TRBJ1-1
CDR3: CASSLTRQGNMNTEAFF
DNA: TGTGCCAGCTCACTAACGAGACAGGGGAACATGAACACTGAAGCTTTCTTT

size: -
V: TRBV6-2/TRBV6-3
D: TRBD2
J: TRBJ2-3
CDR3: CASSLRTSADTQYF
DNA: TGTGCCAGCAGTTTGCGGACTAGCGCAGATACGCAGTATTTT

size: medium-sized
V: TRBV29-1
D: TRBD2
J: TRBJ2-1
CDR3: CSLTSGGEQFF
DNA: TGCAGCTTGACTAGCGGAGGGGAGCAGTTCTTC

size: few
V: TRBV6-2/TRBV6-3
D: -
J: TRBJ2-1
CDR3: CASGELFYNEQFF
DNA: TGTGCCAGCGGTGAACTGTTTTACAATGAGCAGTTCTTC

size: many
V: TRBV19
D: -
J: TRBJ2-5
CDR3: CASSKSAGAEETQYF
DNA: TGTGCCAGTAGTAAATCGGCGGGGGCAGAAGAGACCCAGTACTTC

size: medium-sized
V: TRBV2
D: -
J: TRBJ1-5
CDR3: CASSGYGSQPQHF
DNA: TGTGCCAGCAGTGGTTACGGGTCTCAGCCCCAGCATTTT

size: -
V: TRBV6-1
D: -
J: TRBJ2-5
CDR3: CASSLQETQYF
DNA: TGTGCCAGCAGTTTGCAAGAGACCCAGTACTTC

size: many
V: TRBV5-1
D: -
J: TRBJ2-3
CDR3: CASSKQGADTQYF
DNA: TGCGCCAGCAGCAAGCAGGGCGCAGATACGCAGTATTTT

size: many
V: TRBV6-1
D: -
J: TRBJ1-1
CDR3: CASSPVREGRYPAFF
DNA: TGTGCCAGCAGCCCCGTTAGGGAGGGGCGTTACCCAGCTTTCTTT